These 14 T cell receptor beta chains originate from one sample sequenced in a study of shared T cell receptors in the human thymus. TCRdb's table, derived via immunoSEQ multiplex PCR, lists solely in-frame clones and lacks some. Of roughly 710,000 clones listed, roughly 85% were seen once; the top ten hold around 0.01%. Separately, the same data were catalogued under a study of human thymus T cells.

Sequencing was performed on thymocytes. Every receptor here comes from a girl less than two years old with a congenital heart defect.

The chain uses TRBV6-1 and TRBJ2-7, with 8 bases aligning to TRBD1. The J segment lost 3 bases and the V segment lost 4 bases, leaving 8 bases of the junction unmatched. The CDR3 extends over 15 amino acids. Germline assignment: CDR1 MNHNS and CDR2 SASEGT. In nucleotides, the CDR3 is TGTGCCAGCAGTGCCACCGGGACAGGAAACTACGAGCAGTACTTC. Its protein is CASSATGTGNYEQYF.

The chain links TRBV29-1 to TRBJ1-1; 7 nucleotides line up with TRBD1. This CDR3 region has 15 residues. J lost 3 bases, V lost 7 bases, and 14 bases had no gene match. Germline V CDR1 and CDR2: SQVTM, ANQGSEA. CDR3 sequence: CSAPDRAKRDTEAFF. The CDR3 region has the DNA TGCAGCGCGCCTGACAGGGCGAAAAGGGACACTGAAGCTTTCTTT.

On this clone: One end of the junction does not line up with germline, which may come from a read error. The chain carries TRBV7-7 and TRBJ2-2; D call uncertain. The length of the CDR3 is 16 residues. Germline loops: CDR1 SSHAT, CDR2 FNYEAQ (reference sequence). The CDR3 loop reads CASSLGPDKNTGELFF. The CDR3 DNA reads TGTGCTAGCAGCTTAGGACCTGACAAGAACACCGGGGAGCTGTTTTTT.

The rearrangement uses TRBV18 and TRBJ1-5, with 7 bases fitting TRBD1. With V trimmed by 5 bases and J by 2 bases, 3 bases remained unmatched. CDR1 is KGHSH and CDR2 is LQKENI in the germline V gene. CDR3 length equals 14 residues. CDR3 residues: CASSAGGRNQPQHF. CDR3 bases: TGTGCCAGCTCAGCAGGGGGGCGCAATCAGCCCCAGCATTTT.

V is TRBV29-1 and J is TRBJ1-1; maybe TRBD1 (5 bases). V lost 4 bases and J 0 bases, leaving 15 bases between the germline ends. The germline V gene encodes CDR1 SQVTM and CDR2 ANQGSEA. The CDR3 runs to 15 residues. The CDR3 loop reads CSVVISARVNTEAFF. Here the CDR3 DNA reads TGCAGCGTTGTAATCTCCGCCAGGGTGAACACTGAAGCTTTCTTT.

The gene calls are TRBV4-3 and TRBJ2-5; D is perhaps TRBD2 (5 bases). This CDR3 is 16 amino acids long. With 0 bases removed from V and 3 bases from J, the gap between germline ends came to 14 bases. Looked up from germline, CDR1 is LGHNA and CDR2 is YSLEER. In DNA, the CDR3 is TGCGCCAGCAGCCAAGATATGTCTAGCAACGAAGAGACCCAGTACTTC. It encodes CASSQDMSSNEETQYF.

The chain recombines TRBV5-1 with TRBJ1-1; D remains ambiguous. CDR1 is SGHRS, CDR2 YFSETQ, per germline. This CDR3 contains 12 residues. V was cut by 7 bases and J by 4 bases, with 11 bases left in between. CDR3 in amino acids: CASSGSGTEAFF. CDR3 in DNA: TGCGCCAGCTCCGGCTCGGGCACTGAAGCTTTCTTT.

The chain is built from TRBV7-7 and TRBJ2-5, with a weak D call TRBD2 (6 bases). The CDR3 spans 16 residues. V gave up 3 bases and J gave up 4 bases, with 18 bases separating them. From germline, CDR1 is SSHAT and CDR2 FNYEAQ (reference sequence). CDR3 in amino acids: CASSLRGRGRGETQYF. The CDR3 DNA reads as TGTGCCAGCAGCTTGCGGGGCCGGGGAAGGGGAGAGACCCAGTACTTC. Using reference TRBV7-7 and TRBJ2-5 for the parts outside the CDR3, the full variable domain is GAGVSQSPRYKVTKRGQDVTLRCDPISSHATLYWYQQALGQGPEFLTYFNYEAQPDKSGLPSDRFSAERPEGSISTLTIQRTEQRDSAMYRCASSLRGRGRGETQYFGPGTRLLVL.

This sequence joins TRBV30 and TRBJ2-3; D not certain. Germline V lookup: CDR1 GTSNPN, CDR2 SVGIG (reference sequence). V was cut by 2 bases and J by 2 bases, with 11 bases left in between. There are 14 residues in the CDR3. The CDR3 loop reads CAWSPLVSTDTQYF. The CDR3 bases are TGTGCCTGGAGTCCCCTTGTCTCCACAGATACGCAGTATTTT.

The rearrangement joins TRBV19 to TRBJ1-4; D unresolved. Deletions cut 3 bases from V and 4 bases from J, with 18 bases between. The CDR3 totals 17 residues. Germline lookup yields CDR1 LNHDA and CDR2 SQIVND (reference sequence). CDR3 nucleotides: TGTGCCAGTAGTATTAGAAAAGAACGGGGTGGTAATGAAAAACTGTTTTTT. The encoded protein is CASSIRKERGGNEKLFF.

CDR3 protein: CASSPGQIQTKNTEAFF. The CDR3 region has the DNA TGCGCCAGCAGCCCCGGACAGATACAAACCAAGAACACTGAAGCTTTCTTT. This chain uses TRBV5-1 with TRBJ1-1; the D gene is possibly TRBD1 (6 bases). Germline CDR1 SGHRS, CDR2 YFSETQ. The CDR3 is 17 amino acids. V lost 4 bases, J lost 1 base, and 20 bases lay in between.

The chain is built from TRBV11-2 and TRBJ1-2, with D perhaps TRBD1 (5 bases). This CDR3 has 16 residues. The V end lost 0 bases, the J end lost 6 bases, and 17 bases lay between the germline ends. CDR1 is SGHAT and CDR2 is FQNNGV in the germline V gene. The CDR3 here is CASSLERGFAVHGYTF. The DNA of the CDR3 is TGTGCCAGCAGCTTAGAACGGGGGTTCGCTGTACATGGCTACACCTTC. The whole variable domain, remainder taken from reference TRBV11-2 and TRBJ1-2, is EAGVAQSPRYKIIEKRQSVAFWCNPISGHATLYWYQQILGQGPKLLIQFQNNGVVDDSQLPKDRFSAERLKGVDSTLKIQPAKLEDSAVYLCASSLERGFAVHGYTFGSGTRLTVV.

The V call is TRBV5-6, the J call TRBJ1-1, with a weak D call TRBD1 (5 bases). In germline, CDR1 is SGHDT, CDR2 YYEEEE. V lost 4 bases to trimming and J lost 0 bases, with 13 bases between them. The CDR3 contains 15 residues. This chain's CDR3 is CASSQHRSMNTEAFF. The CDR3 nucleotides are TGTGCCAGCAGCCAACACAGGAGCATGAACACTGAAGCTTTCTTT.

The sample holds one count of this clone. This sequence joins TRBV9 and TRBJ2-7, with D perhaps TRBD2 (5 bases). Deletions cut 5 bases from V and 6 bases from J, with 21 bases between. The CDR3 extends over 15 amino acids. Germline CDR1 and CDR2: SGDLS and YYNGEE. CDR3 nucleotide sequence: TGTGCCAGCAGTCGTCCGGGATCCAGACCCGCCGAGCAGTACTTC. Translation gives CASSRPGSRPAEQYF.